This T cell receptor (beta chain) was observed in a study of Graves' ophthalmopathy and Graves' hyperthyroidism. Study results and caveats: Distinction of ophthalmopathy from stable hyperthyroidism by a 13-signature model reached roughly 85% sensitivity and 65% to 83% specificity.

Germline V gene data show CDR1 as SGDLS and CDR2 as YYNGEE. Trimming removed 3 bases from V and 7 bases from J, with 16 bases in between. The CDR3 is 15 residues long. As concerns this clonotype: Its matching antigen is unknown.

Amplification targeted the TCR beta CDR3 regions, with RNA transcripts as the source material. HTBI-primed RT-PCR formed the first round, and a multiplex PCR formed the second. TCRdb re-derived calls from the multiplex PCR reads in MiXCR, one entry per CDR3 protein. This table holds 500,000 to 700,000 distinct CDR3 sequences, approximately 37% found once. This clonotype was obtained from an adult man with Graves' hyperthyroidism. What was sequenced was peripheral blood or thyroid tissue (not recorded which). The chain has TRBV9 and TRBJ1-4; maybe TRBD1 (6 bases). The CDR3 nucleotides read TGTGCCAGCAGCGGCCGGGAGGTAGGGGGTGAAAAACTGTTTTTT. The encoded protein is CASSGREVGGEKLFF.